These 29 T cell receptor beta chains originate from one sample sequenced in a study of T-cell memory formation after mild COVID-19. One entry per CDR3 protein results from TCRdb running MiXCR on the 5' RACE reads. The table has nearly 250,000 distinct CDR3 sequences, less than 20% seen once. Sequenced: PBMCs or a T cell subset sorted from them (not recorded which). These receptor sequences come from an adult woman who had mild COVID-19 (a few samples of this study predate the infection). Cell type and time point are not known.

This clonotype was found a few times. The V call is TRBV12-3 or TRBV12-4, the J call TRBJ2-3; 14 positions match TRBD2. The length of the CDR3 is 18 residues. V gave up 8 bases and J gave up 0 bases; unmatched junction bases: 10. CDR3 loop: CASRGLAGVKPSTDTQYF. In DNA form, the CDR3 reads TGTGCCAGCCGGGGACTAGCGGGAGTCAAGCCTAGCACAGATACGCAGTATTTT.

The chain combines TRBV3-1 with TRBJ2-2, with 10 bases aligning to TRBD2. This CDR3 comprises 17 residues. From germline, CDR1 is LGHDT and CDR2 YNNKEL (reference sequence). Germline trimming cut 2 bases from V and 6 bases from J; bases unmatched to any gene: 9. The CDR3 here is CASSQRALAGDAGELFF. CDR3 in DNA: TGTGCCAGCAGCCAAAGGGCCCTAGCGGGAGATGCCGGGGAGCTGTTTTTT.

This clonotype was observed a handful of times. CDR3 coding DNA: TGTGCCAGCTCACCCACGACTGAAACCCGTGAAGCTTTCTTT. This encodes CASSPTTETREAFF. The gene calls are TRBV18 and TRBJ1-1, with no clear D. Germline loops: CDR1 KGHSH, CDR2 LQKENI. The CDR3 loop spans 14 amino acids. The V gene lost 3 bases and the J gene lost 7 bases, with 15 bases spanning the gap.

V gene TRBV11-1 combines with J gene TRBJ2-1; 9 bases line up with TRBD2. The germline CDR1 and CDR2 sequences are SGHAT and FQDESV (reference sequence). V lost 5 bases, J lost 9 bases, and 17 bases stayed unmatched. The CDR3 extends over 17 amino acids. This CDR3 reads CASSKYLLSGRKGEQFF. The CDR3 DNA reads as TGTGCCAGCAGCAAATACCTCCTTAGCGGGAGAAAAGGTGAGCAGTTCTTC.

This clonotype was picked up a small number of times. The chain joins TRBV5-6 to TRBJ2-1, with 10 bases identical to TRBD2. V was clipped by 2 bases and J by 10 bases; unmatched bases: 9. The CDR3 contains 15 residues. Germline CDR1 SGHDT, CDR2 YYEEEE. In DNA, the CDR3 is TGTGCCAGCAGCTTCTCAACTAGCGGGGCAAAGGAGCAGTTCTTC. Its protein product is CASSFSTSGAKEQFF.

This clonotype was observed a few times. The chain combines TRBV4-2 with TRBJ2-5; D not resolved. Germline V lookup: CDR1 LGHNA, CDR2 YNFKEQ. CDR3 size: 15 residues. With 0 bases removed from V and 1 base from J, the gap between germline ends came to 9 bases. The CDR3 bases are TGTGCCAGCAGCCAAGACGTACAGAGCCAAGAGACCCAGTACTTC. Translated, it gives CASSQDVQSQETQYF.

In DNA form, the CDR3 reads TGTGCCAGCAGCCAAGGCGTTGGTGAAGCTTTCTTT. Amino acids: CASSQGVGEAFF. The rearrangement joins TRBV3-1 to TRBJ1-1; D gene uncertain. CDR3 size: 12 residues. Germline assignment: CDR1 LGHDT and CDR2 YNNKEL (reference sequence). The ends were cut back, 1 base at V and 7 bases at J, with 7 bases in the middle. Looking up the rest from reference TRBV3-1 and TRBJ1-1 gives the full variable domain: DTAVSQTPKYLVTQMGNDKSIKCEQNLGHDTMYWYKQDSKKFLKIMFSYNNKELIINETVPNRFSPKSPDKAHLNLHINSLELGDSAVYFCASSQGVGEAFFGQGTRLTVV.

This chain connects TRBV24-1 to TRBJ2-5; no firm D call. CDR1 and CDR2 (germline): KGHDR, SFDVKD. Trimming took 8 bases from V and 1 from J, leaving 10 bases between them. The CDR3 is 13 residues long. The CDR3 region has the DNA TGTGCCACCATCGGGCTAACCCAAGAGACCCAGTACTTC. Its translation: CATIGLTQETQYF.

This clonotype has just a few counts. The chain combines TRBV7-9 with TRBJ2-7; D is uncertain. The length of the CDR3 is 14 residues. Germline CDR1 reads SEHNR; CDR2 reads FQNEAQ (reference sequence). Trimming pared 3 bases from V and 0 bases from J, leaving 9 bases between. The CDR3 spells CASSLVSDSYEQYF. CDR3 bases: TGTGCCAGCAGCTTGGTCTCGGACTCCTACGAGCAGTACTTC. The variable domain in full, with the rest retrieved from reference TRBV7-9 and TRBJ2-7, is DTGVSQNPRHKITKRGQNVTFRCDPISEHNRLYWYRQTLGQGPEFLTYFQNEAQLEKSRLLSDRFSAERPKGSFSTLEIQRTEQGDSAMYLCASSLVSDSYEQYFGPGTRLTVT.

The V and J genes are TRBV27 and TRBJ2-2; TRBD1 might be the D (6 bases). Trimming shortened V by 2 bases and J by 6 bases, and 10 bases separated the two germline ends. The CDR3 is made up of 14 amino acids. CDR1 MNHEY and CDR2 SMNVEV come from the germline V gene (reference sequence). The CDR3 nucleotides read TGTGCCAGCAGTTTACACTCAGGGGCCGGGGAGCTGTTTTTT. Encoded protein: CASSLHSGAGELFF.

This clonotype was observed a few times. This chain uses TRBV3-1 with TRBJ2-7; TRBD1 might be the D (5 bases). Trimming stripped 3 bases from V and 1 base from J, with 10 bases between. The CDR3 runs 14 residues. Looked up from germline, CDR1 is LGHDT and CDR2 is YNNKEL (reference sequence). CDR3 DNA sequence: TGTGCCAGCAGCCAGAACAGGCTATCCTACGAGCAGTACTTC. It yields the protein CASSQNRLSYEQYF.

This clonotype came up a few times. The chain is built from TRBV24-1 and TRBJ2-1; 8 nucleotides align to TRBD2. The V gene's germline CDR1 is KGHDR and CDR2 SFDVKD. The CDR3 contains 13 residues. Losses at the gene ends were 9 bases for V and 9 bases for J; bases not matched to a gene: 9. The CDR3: CATGTAGGGEQFF. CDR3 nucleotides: TGTGCCACCGGGACCGCGGGGGGAGGTGAGCAGTTCTTC.

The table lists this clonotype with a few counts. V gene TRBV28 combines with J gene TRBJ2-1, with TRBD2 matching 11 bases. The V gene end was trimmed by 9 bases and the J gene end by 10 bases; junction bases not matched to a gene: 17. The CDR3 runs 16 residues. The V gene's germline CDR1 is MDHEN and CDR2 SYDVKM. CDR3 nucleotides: TGTGCCAGTACTAGCGGGGGCCTTTATGAGGTCGGCGAGCAGTTCTTC. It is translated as CASTSGGLYEVGEQFF.

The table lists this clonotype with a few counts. As DNA, the CDR3 is TGCGCCAGCAGCCCTCATCCAGGGTCGCGGACCGGGGAGCTGTTTTTT. Protein: CASSPHPGSRTGELFF. The rearrangement uses TRBV4-1 and TRBJ2-2, with D perhaps TRBD1 (5 bases). The CDR3 extends over 16 amino acids. Germline V gives CDR1 MGHRA, CDR2 YSYEKL. The V end was cut by 4 bases, the J end by 5 bases, with 17 bases between.

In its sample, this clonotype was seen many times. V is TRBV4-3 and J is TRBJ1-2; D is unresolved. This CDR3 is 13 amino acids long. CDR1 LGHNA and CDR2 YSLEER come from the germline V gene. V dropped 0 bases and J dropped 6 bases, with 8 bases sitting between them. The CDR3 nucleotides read TGCGCCAGCAGCCAAGAAGGTGGGCATGGCTACACCTTC. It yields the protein CASSQEGGHGYTF.

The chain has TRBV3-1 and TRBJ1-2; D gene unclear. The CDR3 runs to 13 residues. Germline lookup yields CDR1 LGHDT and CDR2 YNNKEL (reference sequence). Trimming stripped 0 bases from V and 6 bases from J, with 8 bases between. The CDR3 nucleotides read TGTGCCAGCAGCCAAGAAGGCTATGATGGCTACACCTTC. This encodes CASSQEGYDGYTF.

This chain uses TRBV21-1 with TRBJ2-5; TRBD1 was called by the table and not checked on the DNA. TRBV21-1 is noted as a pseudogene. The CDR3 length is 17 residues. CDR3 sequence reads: CASSKDIREGRQETQYF. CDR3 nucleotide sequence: TGTGCCAGCAGCAAAGATATCAGGGAAGGAAGGCAAGAGACCCAGTACTTC.

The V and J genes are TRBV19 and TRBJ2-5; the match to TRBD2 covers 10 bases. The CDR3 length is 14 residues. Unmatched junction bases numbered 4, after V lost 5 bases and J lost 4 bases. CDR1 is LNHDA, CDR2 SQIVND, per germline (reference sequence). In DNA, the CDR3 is TGTGCCAGTAGTGGTAGACTAGCGGGAGAGACCCAGTACTTC. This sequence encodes CASSGRLAGETQYF.

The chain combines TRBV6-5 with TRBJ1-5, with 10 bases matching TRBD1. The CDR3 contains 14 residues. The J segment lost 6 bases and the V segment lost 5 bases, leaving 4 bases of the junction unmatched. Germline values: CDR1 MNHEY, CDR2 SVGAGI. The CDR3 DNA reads TGTGCCAGCAGTAAAGGGACAGGGGCTCAGCCCCAGCATTTT. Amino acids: CASSKGTGAQPQHF.

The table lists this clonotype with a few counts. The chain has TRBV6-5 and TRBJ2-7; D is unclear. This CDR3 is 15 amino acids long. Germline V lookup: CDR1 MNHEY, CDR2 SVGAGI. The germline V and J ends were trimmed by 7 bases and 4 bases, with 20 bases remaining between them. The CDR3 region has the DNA TGTGCCAGCAAAGAAGTGGCCAGACCGTTTTACGAGCAGTACTTC. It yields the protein CASKEVARPFYEQYF.

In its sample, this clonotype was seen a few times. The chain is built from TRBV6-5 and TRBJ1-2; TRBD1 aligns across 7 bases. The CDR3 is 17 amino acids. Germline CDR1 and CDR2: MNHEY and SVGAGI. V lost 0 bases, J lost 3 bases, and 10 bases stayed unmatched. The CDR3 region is CASSYSGPGTAHYGYTF. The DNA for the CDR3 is TGTGCCAGCAGTTACTCGGGACCTGGGACAGCTCACTATGGCTACACCTTC.

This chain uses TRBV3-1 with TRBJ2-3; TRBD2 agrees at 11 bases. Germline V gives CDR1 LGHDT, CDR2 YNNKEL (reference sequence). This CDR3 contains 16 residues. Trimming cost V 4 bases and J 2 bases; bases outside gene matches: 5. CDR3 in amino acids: CASSPPSGGYTDTQYF. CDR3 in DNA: TGTGCCAGCAGCCCTCCTAGCGGGGGGTACACAGATACGCAGTATTTT.

CDR3 amino acids: CSARTRDRTYEQYF. As DNA, the CDR3 is TGCAGTGCTAGAACACGGGACAGGACCTACGAGCAGTACTTC. This sequence joins TRBV20-1 and TRBJ2-7; 8 bases agree with TRBD1. This CDR3 comprises 14 residues. After removal of 2 bases from V and 2 bases from J, the junction contained 5 bases not matched to a gene. Germline V gene sequence: CDR1 DFQATT, CDR2 SNEGSKA (reference sequence).

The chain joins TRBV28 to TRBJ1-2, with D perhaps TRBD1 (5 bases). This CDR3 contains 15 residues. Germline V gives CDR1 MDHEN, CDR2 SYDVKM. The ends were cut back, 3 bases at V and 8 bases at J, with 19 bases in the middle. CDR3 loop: CASSFLKREGSGYTF. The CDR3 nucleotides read TGTGCCAGCAGTTTCTTAAAGCGAGAGGGGTCCGGCTACACCTTC.

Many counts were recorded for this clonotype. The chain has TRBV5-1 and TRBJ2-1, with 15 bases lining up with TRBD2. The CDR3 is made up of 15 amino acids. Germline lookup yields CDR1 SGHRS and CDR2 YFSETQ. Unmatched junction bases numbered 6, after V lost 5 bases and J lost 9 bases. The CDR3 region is CASSLQGLAGGEQFF. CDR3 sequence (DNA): TGCGCCAGCAGTTTACAGGGACTAGCGGGGGGTGAGCAGTTCTTC.

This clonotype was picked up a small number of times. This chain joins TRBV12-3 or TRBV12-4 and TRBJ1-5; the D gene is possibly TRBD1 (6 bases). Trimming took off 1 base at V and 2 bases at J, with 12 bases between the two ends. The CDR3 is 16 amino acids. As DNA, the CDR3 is TGTGCCAGCAGTTTAGTCGGCGGGGGCGGCAATCAGCCCCAGCATTTT. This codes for CASSLVGGGGNQPQHF.

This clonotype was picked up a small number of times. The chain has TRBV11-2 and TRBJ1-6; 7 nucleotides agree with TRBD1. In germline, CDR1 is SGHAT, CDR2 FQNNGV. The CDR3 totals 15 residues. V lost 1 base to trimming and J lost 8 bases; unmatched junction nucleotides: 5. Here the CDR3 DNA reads TGTGCCAGCAGCTTAGGGGACAGACTTCATTCACCCCTCCACTTT. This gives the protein CASSLGDRLHSPLHF.

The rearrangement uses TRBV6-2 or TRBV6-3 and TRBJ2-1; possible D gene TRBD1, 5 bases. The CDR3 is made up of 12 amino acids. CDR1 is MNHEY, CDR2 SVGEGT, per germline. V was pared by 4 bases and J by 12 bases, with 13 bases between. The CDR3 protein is CASSSTGFWQFF. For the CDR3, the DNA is TGTGCCAGCAGTTCTACAGGTTTTTGGCAGTTCTTC.

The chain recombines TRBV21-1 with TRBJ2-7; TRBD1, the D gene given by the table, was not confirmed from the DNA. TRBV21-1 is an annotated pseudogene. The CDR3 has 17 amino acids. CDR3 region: CASSKRGDRGFPGEQYF. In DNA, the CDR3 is TGTGCCAGCAGCAAAAGGGGGGACAGGGGCTTCCCGGGCGAGCAGTACTTC.